This T cell receptor (beta chain) appears in the sequencing data of a study of neurological immune-mediated disorders. Study conclusions and caveats: Phylogenetically, 18 of 34 multiple sclerosis patients' repertoires fell into one related-CDR3 cluster, a possible signature.

Every sequencing run generated in excess of 180 million TCR-beta sequences. These sequences covered 15-18 subjects. MiXCR, run by TCRdb on the 5' RACE reads, gives a single entry per CDR3 protein. This table holds about 66,000 distinct CDR3 sequences, around 3.1% found once. V shed 5 bases and J 4 bases; nucleotides not matched to a gene: 8. The CDR3 runs 16 residues. This clonotype was counted at least ten times. Antigen specificity is unknown. Preparation of the unsorted libraries drew on 2 million PBMCs stored at -80 C. The J gene is TRBJ2-7, the V gene TRBV12-3 or TRBV12-4, with TRBD2 matching over 13 bases. The sample comprised PBMCs. This TCR was sampled from a man aged 35 to 55 with multiple sclerosis. CDR3 in DNA: TGTGCCAGCAGTCCTAGACTAGCGGGGGGTTTTTACGAGCAGTACTTC. It translates to CASSPRLAGGFYEQYF.